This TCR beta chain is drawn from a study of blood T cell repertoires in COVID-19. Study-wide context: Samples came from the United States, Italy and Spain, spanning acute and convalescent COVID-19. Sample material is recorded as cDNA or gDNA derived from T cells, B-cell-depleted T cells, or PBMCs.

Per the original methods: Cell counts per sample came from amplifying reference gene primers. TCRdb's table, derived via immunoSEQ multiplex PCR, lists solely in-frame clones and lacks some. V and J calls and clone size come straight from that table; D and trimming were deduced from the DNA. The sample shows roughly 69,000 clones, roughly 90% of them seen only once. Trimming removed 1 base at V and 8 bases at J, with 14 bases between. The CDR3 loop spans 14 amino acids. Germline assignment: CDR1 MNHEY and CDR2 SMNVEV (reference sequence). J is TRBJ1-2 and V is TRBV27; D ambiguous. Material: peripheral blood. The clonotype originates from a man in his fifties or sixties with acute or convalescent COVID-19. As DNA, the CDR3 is TGTGCCAGCAGTTTATTTGGACGGGATTGGGGCTACACCTTC. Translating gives CASSLFGRDWGYTF.